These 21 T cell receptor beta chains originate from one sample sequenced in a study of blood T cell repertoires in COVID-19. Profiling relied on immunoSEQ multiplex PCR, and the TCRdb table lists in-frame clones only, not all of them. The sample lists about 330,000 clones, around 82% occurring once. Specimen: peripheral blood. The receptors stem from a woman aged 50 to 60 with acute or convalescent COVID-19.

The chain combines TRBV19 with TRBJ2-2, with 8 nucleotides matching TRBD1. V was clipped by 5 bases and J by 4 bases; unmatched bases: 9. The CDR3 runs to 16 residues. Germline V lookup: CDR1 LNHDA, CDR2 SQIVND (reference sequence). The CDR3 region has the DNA TGTGCCAGTAGTTCCGGACAGGGTAGACTCACCGGGGAGCTGTTTTTT. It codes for CASSSGQGRLTGELFF.

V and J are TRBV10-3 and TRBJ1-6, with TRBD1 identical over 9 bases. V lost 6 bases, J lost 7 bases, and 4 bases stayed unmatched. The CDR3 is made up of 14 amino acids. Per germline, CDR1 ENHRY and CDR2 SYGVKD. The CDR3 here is CAISSGTGNSPLHF. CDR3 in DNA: TGTGCCATCAGCTCCGGGACAGGGAATTCACCCCTCCACTTT.

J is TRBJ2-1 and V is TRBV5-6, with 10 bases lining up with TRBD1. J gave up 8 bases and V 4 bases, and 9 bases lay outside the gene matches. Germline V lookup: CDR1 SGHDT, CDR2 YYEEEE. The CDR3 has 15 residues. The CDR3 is CASSGQGTGVDEQFF. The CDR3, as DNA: TGTGCCAGCAGCGGTCAAGGGACAGGGGTCGATGAGCAGTTCTTC.

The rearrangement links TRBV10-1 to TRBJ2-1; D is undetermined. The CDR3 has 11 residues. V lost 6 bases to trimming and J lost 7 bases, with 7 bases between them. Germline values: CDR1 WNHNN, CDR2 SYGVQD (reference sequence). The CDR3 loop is CASRHGNEQFF. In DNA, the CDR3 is TGCGCCAGCAGACACGGGAATGAGCAGTTCTTC.

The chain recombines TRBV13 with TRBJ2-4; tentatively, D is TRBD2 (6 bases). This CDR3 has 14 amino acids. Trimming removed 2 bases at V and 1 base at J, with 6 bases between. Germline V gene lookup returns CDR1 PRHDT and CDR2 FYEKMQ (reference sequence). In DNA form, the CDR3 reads TGTGCCAGCAGCTTACGGGGGGCCAAAAACATTCAGTACTTC. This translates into CASSLRGAKNIQYF.

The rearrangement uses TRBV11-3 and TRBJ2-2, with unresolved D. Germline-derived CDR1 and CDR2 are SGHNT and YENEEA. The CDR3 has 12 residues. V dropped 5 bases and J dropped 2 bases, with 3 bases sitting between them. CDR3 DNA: TGTGCCAGCAGCCAAAACACCGGGGAGCTGTTTTTT. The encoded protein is CASSQNTGELFF.

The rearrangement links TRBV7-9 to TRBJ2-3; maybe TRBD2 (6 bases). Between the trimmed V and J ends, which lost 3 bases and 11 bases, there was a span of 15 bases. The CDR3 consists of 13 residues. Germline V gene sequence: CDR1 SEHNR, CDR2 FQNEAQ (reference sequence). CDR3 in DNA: TGTGCCAGCAGCTTGGGGGGAGCTCCCGGGCAGTATTTT. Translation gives CASSLGGAPGQYF.

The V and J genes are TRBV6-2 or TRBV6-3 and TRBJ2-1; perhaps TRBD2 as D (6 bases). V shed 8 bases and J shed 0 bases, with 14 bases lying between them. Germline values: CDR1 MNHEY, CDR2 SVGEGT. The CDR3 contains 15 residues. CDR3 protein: CASCSLATSYNEQFF. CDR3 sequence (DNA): TGTGCCAGCTGTTCCCTAGCGACCTCCTACAATGAGCAGTTCTTC.

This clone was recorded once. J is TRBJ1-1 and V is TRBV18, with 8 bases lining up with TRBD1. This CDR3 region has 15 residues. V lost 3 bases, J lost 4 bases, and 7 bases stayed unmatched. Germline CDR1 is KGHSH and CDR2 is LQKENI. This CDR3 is CASSPGIDRGTEAFF. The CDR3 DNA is TGTGCCAGCTCACCGGGAATAGACAGGGGCACTGAAGCTTTCTTT.

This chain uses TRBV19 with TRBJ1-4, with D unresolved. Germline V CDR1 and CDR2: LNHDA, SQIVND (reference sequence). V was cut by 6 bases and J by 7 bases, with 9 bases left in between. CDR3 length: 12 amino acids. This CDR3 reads CASSESGEKLFF. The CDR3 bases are TGTGCCAGTAGCGAATCGGGTGAAAAACTGTTTTTT.

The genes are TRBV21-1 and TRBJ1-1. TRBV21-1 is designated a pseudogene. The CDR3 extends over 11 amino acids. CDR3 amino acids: CASSTYTEAFF. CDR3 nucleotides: TGTGCCAGCAGCACCTACACTGAAGCTTTCTTT.

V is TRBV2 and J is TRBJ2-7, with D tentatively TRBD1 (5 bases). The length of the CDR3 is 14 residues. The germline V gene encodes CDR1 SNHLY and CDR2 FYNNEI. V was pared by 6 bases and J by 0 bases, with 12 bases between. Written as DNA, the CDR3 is TGTGCCAGCAGCGAGGCGGACAACTCCTACGAGCAGTACTTC. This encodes CASSEADNSYEQYF.

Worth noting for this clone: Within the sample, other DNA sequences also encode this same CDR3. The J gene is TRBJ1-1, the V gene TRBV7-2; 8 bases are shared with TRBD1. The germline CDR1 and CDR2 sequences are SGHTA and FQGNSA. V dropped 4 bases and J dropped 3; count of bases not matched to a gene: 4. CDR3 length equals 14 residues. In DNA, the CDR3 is TGTGCCAGCAGCTCCGACAGGGGACACACTGAAGCTTTCTTT. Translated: CASSSDRGHTEAFF.

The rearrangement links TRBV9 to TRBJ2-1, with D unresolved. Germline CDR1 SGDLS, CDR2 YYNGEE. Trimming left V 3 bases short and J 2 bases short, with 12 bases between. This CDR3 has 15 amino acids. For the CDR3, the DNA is TGTGCCAGCAGCGCTGGGCGAGCCGCCTACAATGAGCAGTTCTTC. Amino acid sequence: CASSAGRAAYNEQFF.

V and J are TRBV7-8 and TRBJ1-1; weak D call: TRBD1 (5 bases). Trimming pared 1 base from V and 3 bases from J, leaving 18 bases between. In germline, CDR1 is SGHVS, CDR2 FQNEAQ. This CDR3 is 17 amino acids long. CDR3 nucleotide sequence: TGTGCCAGCAGCTTAGTGGGTACGGGTACGGGGGACACTGAAGCTTTCTTT. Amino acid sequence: CASSLVGTGTGDTEAFF.

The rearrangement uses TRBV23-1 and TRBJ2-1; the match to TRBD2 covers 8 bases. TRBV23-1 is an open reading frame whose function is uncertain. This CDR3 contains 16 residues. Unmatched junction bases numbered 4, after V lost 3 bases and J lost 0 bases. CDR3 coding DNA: TGCGCCAGCAGTCAGGCTAGCGGGTACTCCTACAATGAGCAGTTCTTC. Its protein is CASSQASGYSYNEQFF.

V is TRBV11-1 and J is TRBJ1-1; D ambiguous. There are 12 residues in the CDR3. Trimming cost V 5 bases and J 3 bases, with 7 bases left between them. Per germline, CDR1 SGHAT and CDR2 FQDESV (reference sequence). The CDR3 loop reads CASSPGYTEAFF. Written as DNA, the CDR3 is TGTGCCAGCAGCCCGGGGTACACTGAAGCTTTCTTT. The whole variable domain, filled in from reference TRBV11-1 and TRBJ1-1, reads EAEVAQSPRYKITEKSQAVAFWCDPISGHATLYWYRQILGQGPELLVQFQDESVVDDSQLPKDRFSAERLKGVDSTLKIQPAELGDSAMYLCASSPGYTEAFFGQGTRLTVV.

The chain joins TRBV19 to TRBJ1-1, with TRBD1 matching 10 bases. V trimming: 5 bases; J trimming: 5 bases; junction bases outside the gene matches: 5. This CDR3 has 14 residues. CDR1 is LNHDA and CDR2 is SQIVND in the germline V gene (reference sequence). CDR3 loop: CASSLRDRGTEAFF. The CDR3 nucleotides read TGTGCCAGTAGTCTACGGGACAGGGGAACTGAAGCTTTCTTT. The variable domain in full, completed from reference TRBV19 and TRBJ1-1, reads DGGITQSPKYLFRKEGQNVTLSCEQNLNHDAMYWYRQDPGQGLRLIYYSQIVNDFQKGDIAEGYSVSREKKESFPLTVTSAQKNPTAFYLCASSLRDRGTEAFFGQGTRLTVV.

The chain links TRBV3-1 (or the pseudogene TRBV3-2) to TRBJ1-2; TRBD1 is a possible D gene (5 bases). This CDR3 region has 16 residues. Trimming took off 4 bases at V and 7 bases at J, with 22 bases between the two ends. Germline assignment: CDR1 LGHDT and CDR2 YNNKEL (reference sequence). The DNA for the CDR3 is TGTGCCAGCAGCCCCAGGCTGGGGGGTCGGTCGGCTGGCTACACCTTC. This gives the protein CASSPRLGGRSAGYTF.

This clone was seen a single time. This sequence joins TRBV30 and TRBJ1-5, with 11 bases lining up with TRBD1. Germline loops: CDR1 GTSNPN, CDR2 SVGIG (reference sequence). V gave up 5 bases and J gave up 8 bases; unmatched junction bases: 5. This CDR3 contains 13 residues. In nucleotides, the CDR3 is TGTGCCTGGCGGACAGGGGGCGAGGAGCCCCAGCATTTT. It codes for CAWRTGGEEPQHF.

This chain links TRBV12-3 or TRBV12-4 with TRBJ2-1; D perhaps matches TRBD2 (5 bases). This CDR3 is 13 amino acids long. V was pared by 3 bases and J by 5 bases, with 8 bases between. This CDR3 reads CASSLSRDNEQFF. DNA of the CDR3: TGTGCCAGCAGTTTGTCGCGGGACAATGAGCAGTTCTTC.